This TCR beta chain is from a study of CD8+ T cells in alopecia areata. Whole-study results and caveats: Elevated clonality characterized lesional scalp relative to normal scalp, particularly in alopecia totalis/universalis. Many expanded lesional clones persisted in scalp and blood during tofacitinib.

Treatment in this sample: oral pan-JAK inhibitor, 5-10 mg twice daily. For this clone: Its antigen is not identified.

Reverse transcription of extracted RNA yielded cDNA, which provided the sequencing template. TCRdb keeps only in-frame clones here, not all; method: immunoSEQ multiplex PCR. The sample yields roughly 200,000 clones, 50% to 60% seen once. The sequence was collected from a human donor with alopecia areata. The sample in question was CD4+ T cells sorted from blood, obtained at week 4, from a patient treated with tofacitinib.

The CDR3 nucleotides are TGTGCCAGCAGCTTTGTACCGAGCTCCTACAATGAGCAGTTCTTC. It translates to CASSFVPSSYNEQFF. This sequence joins TRBV5-6 and TRBJ2-1; D gene ambiguous. The CDR3 runs 15 residues. CDR1 is SGHDT, CDR2 YYEEEE, per germline. The V end was cut by 2 bases, the J end by 0 bases, with 9 bases between.